The sequence of this TCR beta chain was determined in a study of shared clonotypes between healthy human individuals. Regarding the study as a whole: Since donors were few, the genetic and exposure-history diversity represented was limited. Sharing across a few donors was seen in roughly 5% of naive CD4 clonotypes.

A remark on this clone: What it binds is not known.

The V gene lost 6 bases and the J gene lost 6 bases, with 17 bases spanning the gap. From germline, CDR1 is LNHDA and CDR2 SQIVND (reference sequence). The CDR3 runs 14 residues. Generated by immunoSEQ multiplex PCR, the TCRdb table keeps only in-frame clones and is missing some. The table has about 2.3 million clones, approximately 95% seen once; the top ten hold about 0.37%. V gene TRBV19 combines with J gene TRBJ1-2; D not resolved. This receptor was identified in a man between 18 and 29 years old in good health. Some clones in this sample may be carry-over from other donors' samples. The sample was naive CD4+ T cells from PBMCs. Specified subset: CD45RA+ positively selected. CDR3 protein: CASRYRWGKDGYTF. Written as DNA, the CDR3 is TGTGCCAGTAGATACCGATGGGGTAAGGATGGCTACACCTTC.